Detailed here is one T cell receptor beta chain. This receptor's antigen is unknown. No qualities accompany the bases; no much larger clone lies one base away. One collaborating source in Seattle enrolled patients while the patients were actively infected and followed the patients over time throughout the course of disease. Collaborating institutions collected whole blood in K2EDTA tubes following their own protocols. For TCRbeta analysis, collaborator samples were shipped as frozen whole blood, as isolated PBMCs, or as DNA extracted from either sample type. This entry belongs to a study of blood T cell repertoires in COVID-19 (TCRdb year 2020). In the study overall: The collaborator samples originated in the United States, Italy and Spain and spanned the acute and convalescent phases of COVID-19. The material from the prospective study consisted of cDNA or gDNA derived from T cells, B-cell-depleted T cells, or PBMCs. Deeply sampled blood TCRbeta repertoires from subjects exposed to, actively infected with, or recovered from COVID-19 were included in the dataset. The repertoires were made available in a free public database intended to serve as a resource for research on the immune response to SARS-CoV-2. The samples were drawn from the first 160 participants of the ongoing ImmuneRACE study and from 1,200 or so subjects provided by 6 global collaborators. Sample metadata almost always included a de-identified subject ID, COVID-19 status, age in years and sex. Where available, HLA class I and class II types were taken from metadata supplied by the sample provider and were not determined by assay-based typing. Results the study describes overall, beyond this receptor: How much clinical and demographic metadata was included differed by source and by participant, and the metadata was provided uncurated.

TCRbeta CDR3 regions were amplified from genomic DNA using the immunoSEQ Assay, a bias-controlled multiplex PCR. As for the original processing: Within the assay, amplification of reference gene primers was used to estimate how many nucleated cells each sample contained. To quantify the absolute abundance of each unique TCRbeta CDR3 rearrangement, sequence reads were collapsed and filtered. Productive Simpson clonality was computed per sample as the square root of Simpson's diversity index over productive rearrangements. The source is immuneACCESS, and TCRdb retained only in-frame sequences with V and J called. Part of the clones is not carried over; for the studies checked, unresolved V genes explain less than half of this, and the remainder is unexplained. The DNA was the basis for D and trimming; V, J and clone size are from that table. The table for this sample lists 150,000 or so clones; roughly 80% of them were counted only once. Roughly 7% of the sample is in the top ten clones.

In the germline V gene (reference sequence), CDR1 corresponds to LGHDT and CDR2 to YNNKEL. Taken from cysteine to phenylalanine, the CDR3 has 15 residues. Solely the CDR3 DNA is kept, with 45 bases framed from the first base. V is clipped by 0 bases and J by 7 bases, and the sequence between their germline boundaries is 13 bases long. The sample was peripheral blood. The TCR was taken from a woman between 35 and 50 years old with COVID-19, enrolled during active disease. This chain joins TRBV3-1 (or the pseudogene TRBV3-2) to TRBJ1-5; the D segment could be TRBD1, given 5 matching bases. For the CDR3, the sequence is CASSQDPGAGQPQHF. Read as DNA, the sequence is TGTGCCAGCAGCCAAGATCCCGGGGCGGGGCAGCCCCAGCATTTT.